Presented here are 25 T cell receptor beta chains from one specimen sequenced in a study of T cells in Graves' hyperthyroidism and ophthalmopathy. Amplification yielded TCR beta CDR3 regions, with RNA transcripts as the source. HTBI primers were employed in a first-round RT-PCR of the TCR CDR3. TCRdb re-derived calls from the multiplex PCR reads in MiXCR, one entry per CDR3 protein. The sample shows 470,000 or so distinct CDR3 sequences, 20% to 25% of them seen only once. Sequenced material: blood. Every receptor here comes from a man between 18 and 29 years old with Graves' hyperthyroidism.

V is TRBV18 and J is TRBJ2-5, with D unresolved. V was cut by 5 bases and J by 1 base, with 5 bases left in between. Germline V lookup: CDR1 KGHSH, CDR2 LQKENI. The CDR3 sequence is 12 residues long. DNA of the CDR3: TGTGCCAGCTCAATCATCCAAGAGACCCAGTACTTC. Its protein product is CASSIIQETQYF.

Many counts were recorded for this clonotype. The chain combines TRBV15 with TRBJ2-7; D possibly uses TRBD1 or TRBD2 (5 bases each). V lost 0 bases, J lost 5 bases, and 14 bases lay in between. Germline V gene sequence: CDR1 LNHNV, CDR2 YYDKDF (reference sequence). This CDR3 is 15 amino acids long. The CDR3 protein is CATSRDLTVGDEQYF. CDR3 nucleotide sequence: TGTGCCACCAGCAGAGATCTTACGGTGGGGGACGAGCAGTACTTC.

This chain's CDR3 is CAGTLPGYQETQYF. The CDR3 DNA follows: TGTGCCGGCACCCTTCCGGGGTACCAAGAGACCCAGTACTTC. The chain couples TRBV6-1 to TRBJ2-5; tentative D call: TRBD2 (5 bases). Germline V gene sequence: CDR1 MNHNS, CDR2 SASEGT. The CDR3 sequence is 14 residues long. Trimming removed 11 bases at V and 0 bases at J, with 16 bases between.

This clonotype was counted a single time. The chain has TRBV19 and TRBJ1-1; D is uncertain. The CDR3 loop spans 16 amino acids. The germline V gene has CDR1 LNHDA and CDR2 SQIVND (reference sequence). Between the trimmed V and J ends, which lost 3 bases and 1 base, there was a span of 15 bases. The CDR3 DNA is TGTGCCAGTAGTATGTTCCGGACGGAGAGGAACACTGAAGCTTTCTTT. As protein: CASSMFRTERNTEAFF.

This clonotype appeared once. The chain combines TRBV15 with TRBJ1-1; TRBD1 matches 8 bases. The V segment lost 0 bases and the J segment 0 bases; nucleotides outside the gene matches: 15. Germline CDR1 and CDR2: LNHNV and YYDKDF (reference sequence). The CDR3 spans 20 residues. The CDR3 here is CATSRETHRDMTGVNTEAFF. Written as DNA, the CDR3 is TGTGCCACCAGCAGAGAAACCCACCGGGACATGACAGGGGTGAACACTGAAGCTTTCTTT. The full variable domain, in which reference TRBV15 and TRBJ1-1 provide the parts outside the CDR3, is DAMVIQNPRYQVTQFGKPVTLSCSQTLNHNVMYWYQQKSSQAPKLLFHYYDKDFNNEADTPDNFQSRRPNTSFCFLDIRSPGLGDTAMYLCATSRETHRDMTGVNTEAFFGQGTRLTVV.

This clonotype was detected ten times or more. This chain links TRBV5-1 with TRBJ1-6, with TRBD1 as a possible D gene (5 bases). Germline CDR1 SGHRS, CDR2 YFSETQ. CDR3 length equals 15 residues. Trimming cost V 9 bases and J 3 bases, with 16 bases left between them. The CDR3 protein is CATLDRDGYNSPLHF. The CDR3 nucleotides are TGCGCCACGCTGGACCGGGACGGCTATAATTCACCCCTCCACTTT.

This clonotype was found once. The J gene is TRBJ1-3, the V gene TRBV6-5; 8 positions agree with TRBD1. This CDR3 has 15 residues. The germline gives CDR1 MNHEY, CDR2 SVGAGI. Trimming removed 3 bases from V and 3 bases from J; junction bases left unmatched: 4. CDR3 sequence (DNA): TGTGCCAGCAGTTATCGGACAGGGTTTGGAAACACCATATATTTT. Protein sequence: CASSYRTGFGNTIYF.

In this sample, this clonotype turned up many times. The chain uses TRBV28 and TRBJ2-7; TRBD2 might be the D (5 bases). Trimming shortened V by 7 bases and J by 1 base, and 17 bases separated the two germline ends. This CDR3 spans 15 amino acids. Germline-derived CDR1 and CDR2 are MDHEN and SYDVKM. The CDR3 sequence is CASTSVAQHSYEQYF. The CDR3 DNA reads as TGTGCCAGCACCTCGGTAGCGCAACATTCCTACGAGCAGTACTTC.

Ten or more counts support this clonotype. The gene calls are TRBV28 and TRBJ2-7, with D possibly TRBD2 on 5 matching bases. Trimming stripped 3 bases from V and 6 bases from J, with 18 bases between. The CDR3 runs to 15 residues. Germline values: CDR1 MDHEN, CDR2 SYDVKM. The CDR3 sequence: CASSFRGRLNFEQYF. The CDR3 DNA reads as TGTGCCAGCAGTTTTCGAGGGCGGCTAAACTTCGAGCAGTACTTC.

The chain combines TRBV15 with TRBJ2-6; 7 bases agree with TRBD1. The CDR3 is made up of 16 amino acids. Germline V gene lookup returns CDR1 LNHNV and CDR2 YYDKDF (reference sequence). The junction had 4 bases not matched to a gene; V was cut back by 5 bases and J by 0 bases. CDR3 bases: TGTGCCACCAGCCCCACAGGGGTCTCTGGGGCCAACGTCCTGACTTTC. Protein: CATSPTGVSGANVLTF.

This clonotype was counted many times. CDR3: CASSPRQGEWNTEAFF. CDR3 in DNA: TGTGCCAGCAGCCCACGACAGGGGGAGTGGAACACTGAAGCTTTCTTT. V usage is TRBV7-8 and J usage is TRBJ1-1, with 9 positions matching TRBD1. This CDR3 has 16 amino acids. CDR1 SGHVS and CDR2 FQNEAQ come from the germline V gene. Unmatched junction bases numbered 8, after V lost 5 bases and J lost 1 base.

This clonotype was seen ten or more times. This chain joins TRBV6-5 and TRBJ1-1; D is ambiguous. V lost 2 bases to trimming and J lost 1 base, with 8 bases between them. CDR1 is MNHEY and CDR2 is SVGAGI in the germline V gene. The CDR3 is 14 residues long. The CDR3 coding sequence is TGTGCCAGCAGTTACCTGGGTAGGAACACTGAAGCTTTCTTT. Its protein is CASSYLGRNTEAFF.

This clonotype was observed at least ten times. V is TRBV4-2 and J is TRBJ1-2, with 8 bases lining up with TRBD1. V shed 0 bases, J shed 8 bases, and the junction held 8 bases outside the gene matches. CDR3 size: 15 residues. Per the germline V gene, CDR1 is LGHNA and CDR2 is YNFKEQ. The CDR3 sequence: CASSQDDRGLRGYTF. The CDR3 DNA follows: TGTGCCAGCAGCCAAGATGACAGGGGATTGAGGGGCTACACCTTC.

The chain joins TRBV19 to TRBJ2-7; D unresolved. There are 13 residues in the CDR3. Trimming took off 6 bases at V and 3 bases at J, with 12 bases between the two ends. Looked up from germline, CDR1 is LNHDA and CDR2 is SQIVND (reference sequence). The CDR3 DNA sequence: TGTGCCAGTAGGGCCCGAGGAAGCTACGAGCAGTACTTC. This translates into CASRARGSYEQYF. The full variable domain, completed using reference TRBV19 and TRBJ2-7, is DGGITQSPKYLFRKEGQNVTLSCEQNLNHDAMYWYRQDPGQGLRLIYYSQIVNDFQKGDIAEGYSVSREKKESFPLTVTSAQKNPTAFYLCASRARGSYEQYFGPGTRLTVT.

This clonotype was counted a few times. The chain joins TRBV19 to TRBJ2-2, with D perhaps TRBD2 (5 bases). Germline values: CDR1 LNHDA, CDR2 SQIVND (reference sequence). The length of the CDR3 is 15 residues. Trimming left V 6 bases short and J 1 base short, with 12 bases between. CDR3 DNA sequence: TGTGCCAGTAGAAAAACCGGGGTGAACACCGGGGAGCTGTTTTTT. It codes for CASRKTGVNTGELFF.

This clonotype was detected a few times. The CDR3 loop reads CASCVGIGETQYF. As DNA, the CDR3 is TGTGCCAGCTGCGTAGGGATAGGTGAGACCCAGTACTTC. The V gene is TRBV12-3 or TRBV12-4, the J gene TRBJ2-5, with D hard to call. CDR3 length equals 13 residues. Trimming removed 8 bases at V and 5 bases at J, with 15 bases between.

The CDR3 sequence is CASSPRTVTYEQYF. The CDR3 nucleotides are TGTGCCAGCAGCCCTAGGACAGTTACCTACGAGCAGTACTTC. The rearrangement links TRBV7-2 to TRBJ2-7; TRBD1 is a possible D gene (6 bases). There are 14 residues in the CDR3. Germline-derived CDR1 and CDR2 are SGHTA and FQGNSA. V lost 5 bases and J lost 2, with 13 bases in between.

This clonotype was counted many times. This chain joins TRBV28 and TRBJ1-2, with D maybe TRBD1 (5 bases). Germline V CDR1 and CDR2: MDHEN, SYDVKM. This CDR3 has 14 residues. Trimming took 6 bases from V and 4 from J, leaving 15 bases between them. The CDR3 DNA follows: TGTGCCAGCAGCCTGACGACAGAATTCTATGGCTACACCTTC. Residues: CASSLTTEFYGYTF.

This clonotype was recorded at least ten times. The chain carries TRBV6-2 or TRBV6-3 and TRBJ1-3; the match to TRBD1 covers 8 bases. CDR3 length equals 15 residues. V was clipped by 6 bases and J by 1 base; unmatched bases: 5. Germline loops: CDR1 MNHEY, CDR2 SVGEGT. CDR3 bases: TGTGCCAGCAGATACCAGGGGGCTTCTGGAAACACCATATATTTT. Its translation is CASRYQGASGNTIYF.

This clonotype has at least ten counts. The chain has TRBV3-1 and TRBJ1-5; no definite D call. Germline CDR1 is LGHDT and CDR2 is YNNKEL (reference sequence). CDR3 size: 15 residues. V was cut by 0 bases and J by 2 bases, with 8 bases left in between. The CDR3 loop reads CASSQERPGNQPQHF. The CDR3 DNA follows: TGTGCCAGCAGCCAAGAAAGACCGGGCAATCAGCCCCAGCATTTT.

This clonotype was observed at least ten times. The chain combines TRBV19 with TRBJ1-2; D gene uncertain. The ends were cut back, 6 bases at V and 2 bases at J, with 13 bases in the middle. The germline V gene encodes CDR1 LNHDA and CDR2 SQIVND (reference sequence). This CDR3 has 14 residues. The CDR3 here is CASSPSGRNYGYTF. The CDR3 region has the DNA TGTGCCAGTAGCCCCTCCGGCAGGAACTATGGCTACACCTTC.

This clonotype appeared many times. The chain is built from TRBV12-3 or TRBV12-4 and TRBJ1-1; D may be TRBD1 (5 bases). This CDR3 region has 14 residues. Trimming shortened V by 1 base and J by 3 bases, and 9 bases separated the two germline ends. The CDR3 DNA reads TGTGCCAGCAGTTTAGGCGTGGGGGACACTGAAGCTTTCTTT. It is translated as CASSLGVGDTEAFF.

This clonotype was found many times. The V call is TRBV5-1, the J call TRBJ1-1, with D possibly TRBD1 on 5 matching bases. The CDR3 spans 16 residues. V was trimmed by 0 bases and J by 4 bases, leaving 16 bases between them. Germline lookup yields CDR1 SGHRS and CDR2 YFSETQ. This CDR3 reads CASSLVIGPGGTEAFF. The CDR3 DNA sequence: TGCGCCAGCAGCTTGGTGATCGGGCCTGGGGGCACTGAAGCTTTCTTT.

There are many counts of this clonotype. The chain employs TRBV12-3 or TRBV12-4 and TRBJ1-1; D not certain. This CDR3 spans 14 amino acids. V lost 6 bases to trimming and J lost 0 bases, with 11 bases between them. CDR3 protein: CASSPSSMNTEAFF. CDR3 bases: TGTGCCAGCAGCCCTAGTTCGATGAACACTGAAGCTTTCTTT.

Concerning this clonotype itself: A single base separates this from a much larger clone, so it may be a read error. The chain is built from TRBV12-3 or TRBV12-4 and TRBJ1-5; the D is unclear. CDR3 length: 14 residues. DNA for the CDR3: TGTGCCAGCAGTTTAGTGGGGATGAGTCAGCCCCCGCATTTT. Translated, it gives CASSLVGMSQPPHF.